Each of the 4 T cell receptor beta chains below was sequenced from the same sample in a study of blood T cell repertoires in COVID-19. Sequencing used immunoSEQ multiplex PCR; TCRdb keeps in-frame clones, though not all of them. The table shows fewer than 85,000 clones, with approximately 78% occurring only once. What was sequenced was peripheral blood. The receptors come from a woman older than 75 with active or convalescent COVID-19.

This chain connects TRBV7-9 to TRBJ2-3; D is possibly TRBD1 (6 bases). This CDR3 spans 14 amino acids. V dropped 6 bases and J dropped 0 bases, with 10 bases sitting between them. From germline, CDR1 is SEHNR and CDR2 FQNEAQ (reference sequence). The CDR3, as DNA: TGTGCCAGCAGACAGGACAGTAGCACAGATACGCAGTATTTT. Residues: CASRQDSSTDTQYF.

This chain links TRBV5-6 with TRBJ1-2; TRBD1 is a possible D gene (5 bases). Deletions cut 4 bases from V and 6 bases from J, with 19 bases between. There are 15 residues in the CDR3. Germline V lookup: CDR1 SGHDT, CDR2 YYEEEE. CDR3 nucleotide sequence: TGTGCCAGCAGCGCTTCAGGGCGCTTGTTCGATGGCTACACCTTC. The encoded protein is CASSASGRLFDGYTF.

The chain links TRBV12-3 or TRBV12-4 to TRBJ2-5; D is possibly TRBD1 (5 bases). This CDR3 region has 12 residues. Trimming removed 8 bases from V and 3 bases from J, with 10 bases in between. For the CDR3, the DNA is TGTGCCAGCCGACAGCCAGAAGAGACCCAGTACTTC. Protein product: CASRQPEETQYF.

The V and J genes are TRBV28 and TRBJ1-2, with 7 bases identical to TRBD1. V shed 5 bases, J shed 0 bases, and the junction held 6 bases outside the gene matches. Germline lookup yields CDR1 MDHEN and CDR2 SYDVKM. The CDR3 is 15 amino acids. The CDR3 region has the DNA TGTGCCAGCAGTCCCTCGGACAGGTCTAACTATGGCTACACCTTC. It encodes CASSPSDRSNYGYTF.